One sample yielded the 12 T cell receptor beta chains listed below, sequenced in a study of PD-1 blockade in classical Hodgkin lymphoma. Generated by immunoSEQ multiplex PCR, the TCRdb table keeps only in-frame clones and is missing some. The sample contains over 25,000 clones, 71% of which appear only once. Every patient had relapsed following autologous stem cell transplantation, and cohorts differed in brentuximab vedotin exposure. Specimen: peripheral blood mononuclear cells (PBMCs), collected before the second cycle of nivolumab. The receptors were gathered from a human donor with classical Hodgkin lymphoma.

The DNA of the CDR3 is TGCAGCGCCTCCGGGACAGGGGACGGAGAGACCCAGTACTTC. It translates to CSASGTGDGETQYF. This chain uses TRBV29-1 with TRBJ2-5; 10 bases align to TRBD1. The germline gives CDR1 SQVTM, CDR2 ANQGSEA. The V segment lost 7 bases and the J segment 4 bases; nucleotides outside the gene matches: 9. This CDR3 is 14 amino acids long.

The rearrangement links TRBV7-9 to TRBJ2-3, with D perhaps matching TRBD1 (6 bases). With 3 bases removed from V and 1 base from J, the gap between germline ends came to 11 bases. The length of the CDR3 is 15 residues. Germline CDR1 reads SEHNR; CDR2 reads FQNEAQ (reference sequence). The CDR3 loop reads CASSFTSGGTDTQYF. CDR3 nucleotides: TGTGCCAGCAGCTTTACTTCAGGGGGCACAGATACGCAGTATTTT.

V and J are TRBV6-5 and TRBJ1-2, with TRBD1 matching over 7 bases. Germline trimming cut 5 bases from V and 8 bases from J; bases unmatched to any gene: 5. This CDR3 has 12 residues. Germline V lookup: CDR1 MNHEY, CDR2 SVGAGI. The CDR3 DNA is TGTGCCAGCAGTGACAGGGTTAAAGGCTACACCTTC. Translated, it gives CASSDRVKGYTF.

DNA for the CDR3: TGTGCCAGTAGAACCATGGGGCAAATAATGAACACTGAAGCTTTCTTT. Its protein is CASRTMGQIMNTEAFF. J is TRBJ1-1 and V is TRBV19, with TRBD1 as a possible D gene (5 bases). CDR3 length equals 16 residues. CDR1 LNHDA and CDR2 SQIVND come from the germline V gene (reference sequence). Trimming pared 6 bases from V and 0 bases from J, leaving 17 bases between. Full variable domain (remainder filled in from reference TRBV19 and TRBJ1-1): DGGITQSPKYLFRKEGQNVTLSCEQNLNHDAMYWYRQDPGQGLRLIYYSQIVNDFQKGDIAEGYSVSREKKESFPLTVTSAQKNPTAFYLCASRTMGQIMNTEAFFGQGTRLTVV.

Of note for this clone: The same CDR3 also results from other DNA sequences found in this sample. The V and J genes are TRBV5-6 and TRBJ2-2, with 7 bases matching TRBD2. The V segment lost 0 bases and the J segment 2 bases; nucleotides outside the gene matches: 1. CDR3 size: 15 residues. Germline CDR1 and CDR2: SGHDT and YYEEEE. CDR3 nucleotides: TGTGCCAGCAGCTTGGGCGGGGGAAACACCGGGGAGCTGTTTTTT. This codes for CASSLGGGNTGELFF.

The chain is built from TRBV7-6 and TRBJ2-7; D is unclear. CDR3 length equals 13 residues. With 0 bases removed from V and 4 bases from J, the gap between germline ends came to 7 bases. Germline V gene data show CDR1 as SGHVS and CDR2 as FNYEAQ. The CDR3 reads CASSLAGGYEQYF. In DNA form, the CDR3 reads TGTGCCAGCAGCTTAGCGGGTGGGTACGAGCAGTACTTC.

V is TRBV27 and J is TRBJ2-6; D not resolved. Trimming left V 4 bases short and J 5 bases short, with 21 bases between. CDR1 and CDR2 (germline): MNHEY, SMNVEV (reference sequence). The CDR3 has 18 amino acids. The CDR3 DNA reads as TGTGCCAGCAGTTGGACCATCTGGCTACAAAGTCGGGCCAACGTCCTGACTTTC. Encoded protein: CASSWTIWLQSRANVLTF.

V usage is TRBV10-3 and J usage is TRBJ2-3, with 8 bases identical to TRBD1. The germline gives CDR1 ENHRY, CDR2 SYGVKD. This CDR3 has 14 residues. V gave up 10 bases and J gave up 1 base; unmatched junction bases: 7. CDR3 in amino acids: CATDRGEGTDTQYF. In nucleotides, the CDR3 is TGTGCCACTGACAGGGGAGAGGGCACAGATACGCAGTATTTT.

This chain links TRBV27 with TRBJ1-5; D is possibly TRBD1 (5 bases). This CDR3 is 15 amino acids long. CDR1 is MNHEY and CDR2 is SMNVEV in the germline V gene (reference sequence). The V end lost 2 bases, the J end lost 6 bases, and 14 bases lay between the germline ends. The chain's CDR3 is CASSLMAGPSQPQHF. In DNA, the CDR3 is TGTGCCAGCAGTTTAATGGCAGGGCCGAGTCAGCCCCAGCATTTT.

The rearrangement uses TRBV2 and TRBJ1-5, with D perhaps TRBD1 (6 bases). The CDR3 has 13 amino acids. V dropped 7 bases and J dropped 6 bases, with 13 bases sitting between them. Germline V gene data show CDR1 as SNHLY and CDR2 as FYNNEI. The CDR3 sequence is CASTNRVAQPQHF. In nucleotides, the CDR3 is TGTGCCAGCACTAACAGGGTCGCTCAGCCCCAGCATTTT.

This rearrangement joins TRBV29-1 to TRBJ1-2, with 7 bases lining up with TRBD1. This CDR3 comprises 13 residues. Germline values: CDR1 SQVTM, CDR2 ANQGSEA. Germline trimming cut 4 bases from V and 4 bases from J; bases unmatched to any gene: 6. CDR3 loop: CSVGGDSLYGYTF. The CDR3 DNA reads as TGCAGCGTTGGGGGGGACAGCCTCTATGGCTACACCTTC.

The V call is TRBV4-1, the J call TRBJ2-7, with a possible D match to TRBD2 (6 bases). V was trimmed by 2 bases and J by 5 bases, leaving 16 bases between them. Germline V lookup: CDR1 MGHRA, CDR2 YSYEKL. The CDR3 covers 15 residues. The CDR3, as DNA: TGCGCCAGCAGCCAATTCATAGCGGTGTTCCACGAGCAGTACTTC. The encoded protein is CASSQFIAVFHEQYF.